These T cell receptor beta chains were read from a single sample in a study of T cell responses to AZD1222 COVID-19 vaccine. The table came from immunoSEQ multiplex PCR; TCRdb's copy has only in-frame clones and leaves some out. The data contain about 100,000 clones, around 90% of them singletons. Here the sequenced sample was peripheral blood, taken on day 0 of AZD1222 vaccination. The source of these receptors is an adult in good health. Each CDR3 is given with its conserved first and last residue. A D gene is named only where the DNA matches it firmly. Only part of the rows carry a size: once, few, many, or a class if the clone is expanded.

size: NA
V: TRBV6-5
D: NA
J: TRBJ1-1
DNA: TGTGCCAGCAGTAGCCAAATGAACACTGAAGCTTTCTTT
CDR3: CASSSQMNTEAFF

size: NA
V: TRBV7-3
D: TRBD1
J: TRBJ1-3
DNA: TGTGCCAGCAGTGACAGGGCAGGAAACACCATATATTTT
CDR3: CASSDRAGNTIYF

size: NA
V: TRBV7-7
D: NA
J: TRBJ2-5
DNA: TGTGCTAGCAGCGGCGGACCGGTAGGGTCCGAGACCCAGTACTTC
CDR3: CASSGGPVGSETQYF

size: NA
V: TRBV2
D: NA
J: TRBJ1-2
DNA: TGTGCCAGCAGGCCAATGGGGGGCGGTTATGGCTACACCTTC
CDR3: CASRPMGGGYGYTF

size: NA
V: TRBV30
D: NA
J: TRBJ1-2
DNA: TGTGCCTGGAGTGGTCACCAACCTAACTATGGCTACACCTTC
CDR3: CAWSGHQPNYGYTF

size: NA
V: TRBV7-8
D: TRBD1
J: TRBJ1-4
DNA: TGTGCCAGCAGCTTAGACATAGGGACAGGGCCTAAAAAACTGTTTTTT
CDR3: CASSLDIGTGPKKLFF

size: NA
V: TRBV11-1
D: NA
J: TRBJ1-6
DNA: TGTGCCAGCAGCTCCGCCCAGGGGTCTTCACCCCTCCACTTT
CDR3: CASSSAQGSSPLHF

size: NA
V: TRBV2
D: TRBD1
J: TRBJ1-1
DNA: TGTGCCAGCAGTCGGTCCGGGACAGATCGAGGAGCTTTCTTT
CDR3: CASSRSGTDRGAFF

size: NA
V: TRBV14
D: NA
J: TRBJ1-3
DNA: TGTGCCAGCAGCCAAGATACCGTTGCCGCTGGAAACACCATATATTTT
CDR3: CASSQDTVAAGNTIYF

size: NA
V: TRBV20-1
D: NA
J: TRBJ2-7
DNA: TGCAGTGCTAGACTCCAACGAGGGGAGTACTTC
CDR3: CSARLQRGEYF

size: NA
V: TRBV29-1
D: NA
J: TRBJ1-1
DNA: TGCAGCGTTGTAGGAGGGAACACTGAAGCTTTCTTT
CDR3: CSVVGGNTEAFF

size: NA
V: TRBV19
D: NA
J: TRBJ2-2
DNA: TGTGCCAGTAGTATTGTGGGGGTCGGGGAGCTGTTTTTT
CDR3: CASSIVGVGELFF

size: NA
V: TRBV6-2/TRBV6-3
D: NA
J: TRBJ2-5
DNA: TGTGCCAGCAGTGGGCGGCGGGGTCCACAAGAGACCCAGTACTTC
CDR3: CASSGRRGPQETQYF

size: NA
V: TRBV19
D: NA
J: TRBJ1-2
DNA: TGTGCCAGTAGTATAGACCCCCGAGGCTCCTCCTATGGCTACACCTTC
CDR3: CASSIDPRGSSYGYTF

size: NA
V: TRBV19
D: NA
J: TRBJ2-1
DNA: TGTGCCAGTAGTATGGAGGGGCAGGGTCAGCAGTTCTTC
CDR3: CASSMEGQGQQFF

size: NA
V: TRBV6-2/TRBV6-3
D: NA
J: TRBJ1-1
DNA: TGTGCCAGCAGTTCATTGTCCGTAGGATACACTGAAGCTTTCTTT
CDR3: CASSSLSVGYTEAFF

size: NA
V: TRBV3-1/TRBV3-2
D: TRBD1
J: TRBJ1-2
DNA: TGTGCCAGCAGCCACTCCAGGGGGGGGAATGGCTACACCTTC
CDR3: CASSHSRGGNGYTF

size: NA
V: TRBV28
D: NA
J: TRBJ1-2
DNA: TGTGCCAGCACCCAGGGCGACAGCCCCTATGGCTACACCTTC
CDR3: CASTQGDSPYGYTF

size: NA
V: TRBV19
D: NA
J: TRBJ1-3
DNA: TGTGCCAGTAGTATACCGTCGTGGCAGAACACCATATATTTT
CDR3: CASSIPSWQNTIYF

size: NA
V: TRBV3-1/TRBV3-2
D: NA
J: TRBJ2-1
DNA: TGTGCCAGCAGCCAGACGGGACGCACCTACAATGAGCAGTTCTTC
CDR3: CASSQTGRTYNEQFF

size: NA
V: TRBV7-2
D: NA
J: TRBJ1-4
DNA: TGTGCCAGCAGCTTAGCCCGGGAAAAACTGTTTTTT
CDR3: CASSLAREKLFF

size: NA
V: TRBV3-1/TRBV3-2
D: NA
J: TRBJ1-1
DNA: TGTGCCAGCAGCCAAGGGGCCTTACAGGGGAACACTGAAGCTTTCTTT
CDR3: CASSQGALQGNTEAFF

size: once
V: TRBV5-1
D: NA
J: TRBJ2-2
DNA: TGTGCCAGCAGCTTAATGGGGCGGACCGGGGAGCTGTTTTTT
CDR3: CASSLMGRTGELFF

size: NA
V: TRBV7-6
D: TRBD2
J: TRBJ2-7
DNA: TGTGCCAGCAGCAGGGATGGGGCTAGCGGGGGGGCCGGGCAGTACTTC
CDR3: CASSRDGASGGAGQYF

size: few
V: TRBV9
D: NA
J: TRBJ1-5
DNA: TGTGCCAGCAGCGTAGGGTTTAGTAGCAATCAGCCCCAGCATTTT
CDR3: CASSVGFSSNQPQHF

size: NA
V: TRBV29-1
D: NA
J: TRBJ1-2
DNA: TGCAGCGTTGAATTCCCGGGGGTCGGCGGCTACACCTTC
CDR3: CSVEFPGVGGYTF

size: NA
V: TRBV7-9
D: NA
J: TRBJ1-3
DNA: TGTGCCAGCAGTCAACTCGGGGGAAACACCATATATTTT
CDR3: CASSQLGGNTIYF

size: NA
V: TRBV12-3/TRBV12-4
D: NA
J: TRBJ2-1
DNA: TGTGCCAGCAGTTCCCACAATGAGCAGTTCTTC
CDR3: CASSSHNEQFF

size: once
V: TRBV4-2
D: NA
J: TRBJ1-5
DNA: TGTGCCAGCAGACAGACTCAGGCCGGGCAGCCCCAGCATTTT
CDR3: CASRQTQAGQPQHF

size: once
V: TRBV5-5
D: NA
J: TRBJ1-2
DNA: TGTGCCAGCCCTCGGGGAGGGGGTCTCTCGGATGGCTACACCTTC
CDR3: CASPRGGGLSDGYTF

size: once
V: TRBV5-4
D: NA
J: TRBJ2-3
DNA: TGTGCCAGCAGCTCTCATAATTTAGCATCCGATACGCAGTATTTT
CDR3: CASSSHNLASDTQYF

size: NA
V: TRBV6-5
D: NA
J: TRBJ1-1
DNA: TGTGCCAGCCGTCCCGAATGGGTCCGTGAAGCTTTCTTT
CDR3: CASRPEWVREAFF

size: NA
V: TRBV9
D: NA
J: TRBJ2-1
DNA: TGTGCCAGCAGCGCTCGGAATGAGCAGTTCTTC
CDR3: CASSARNEQFF

size: NA
V: TRBV4-3
D: NA
J: TRBJ1-1
DNA: TGCGCCAGCAGCCCGGGCACTGGTGAAGCTTTCTTT
CDR3: CASSPGTGEAFF

size: NA
V: TRBV5-5
D: NA
J: TRBJ1-1
DNA: TGTGCCAGCAGCTTGGACTCCAACACTGAAGCTTTCTTT
CDR3: CASSLDSNTEAFF

size: NA
V: TRBV7-9
D: TRBD2
J: TRBJ2-1
DNA: TGTGCCAGCAGGTTACCGGGACTAGCGGGAGAGGCTGAGCAGTTCTTC
CDR3: CASRLPGLAGEAEQFF

size: once
V: TRBV27
D: TRBD1
J: TRBJ2-7
DNA: TGTGCCAGCAGTTTGAGTGTCAGGGGGCAGGGCTACGAGCAGTACTTC
CDR3: CASSLSVRGQGYEQYF

size: NA
V: TRBV21-1
D: NA
J: TRBJ1-1
DNA: TGTGCCAGCACGGGGTACACTGAAGCTTTCTTT
CDR3: CASTGYTEAFF

size: NA
V: TRBV24-1
D: NA
J: TRBJ2-1
DNA: TGTGCCACCAGTGATCCCAACTACAATGAGCAGTTCTTC
CDR3: CATSDPNYNEQFF

size: once
V: TRBV2
D: NA
J: TRBJ2-5
DNA: TGTGCCAGCAGTGACAGTCCGCGAGAGACCCAGTACTTC
CDR3: CASSDSPRETQYF

size: once
V: TRBV6-4
D: TRBD2
J: TRBJ2-1
DNA: TGTGCCAGCAGTGACTCGGGGACTAGCGGGATCAATGAGCAGTTCTTC
CDR3: CASSDSGTSGINEQFF

size: NA
V: TRBV29-1
D: NA
J: TRBJ1-1
DNA: TGCAGCGTTGTGGGGTACGGAACTGAAGCTTTCTTT
CDR3: CSVVGYGTEAFF

size: NA
V: TRBV2
D: NA
J: TRBJ2-5
DNA: TGTGCCAGCAGTGAGGGCCAAGAGACCCAGTACTTC
CDR3: CASSEGQETQYF

size: once
V: TRBV29-1
D: NA
J: TRBJ1-2
DNA: TGCAGCGCCCGAGGGCCGGGGGCCTATGGCTACACCTTC
CDR3: CSARGPGAYGYTF

size: NA
V: TRBV21-1
D: NA
J: TRBJ2-2
DNA: TGTGCCAGCGAAACCCCCAGGGAACTCATCACCGGGGAGCTGTTTTTT
CDR3: CASETPRELITGELFF

size: NA
V: TRBV12-3/TRBV12-4
D: NA
J: TRBJ2-7
DNA: TGTGCCAGCAGTTCGACGACCTCCTACGAGCAGTACTTC
CDR3: CASSSTTSYEQYF

size: NA
V: TRBV15
D: NA
J: TRBJ2-2
DNA: TGTGCCACCAGCGCCCGACAGGCGTCCGGGGAGCTGTTTTTT
CDR3: CATSARQASGELFF

size: NA
V: TRBV24-1
D: TRBD1
J: TRBJ2-1
DNA: TGTGCCACCGGCCGGGACAGGGGGAATTTGGATGAGCAGTTCTTC
CDR3: CATGRDRGNLDEQFF

size: once
V: TRBV27
D: NA
J: TRBJ1-1
DNA: TGTGCCAGCAGTCTACAGGGTTCGAACACTGAAGCTTTCTTT
CDR3: CASSLQGSNTEAFF

size: once
V: TRBV18
D: NA
J: TRBJ1-5
DNA: TGTGCCAGCTCACAAGGGCGGGATCAGCCCCAGCATTTT
CDR3: CASSQGRDQPQHF